These T cell receptor beta chains were read from a single sample in a study of blood T cell repertoires in COVID-19. Some clones are missing from TCRdb's copy, which holds only in-frame ones; the method was immunoSEQ multiplex PCR. This table holds approximately 68,000 clones, approximately 80% found once. Sequencing was done on a sample of peripheral blood. The receptors were sampled from a woman aged 60 to 75 with acute or convalescent COVID-19. Each CDR3 is given with its conserved first and last residue. The D gene is left open where the match is weak. Only some rows state a clone size, as once, few, many or a class for expanded clones.

clone_size d_call j_call v_call cdr3_aa cdr3_nt
- - TRBJ2-5 TRBV30 CAWSDRLVGVGRETQYF TGTGCCTGGAGTGACAGGCTTGTTGGGGTGGGAAGAGAGACCCAGTACTTC
- TRBD1 TRBJ1-2 TRBV6-6 CASYRDRAGGYTF TGTGCCAGTTACCGGGACAGGGCTGGAGGCTACACCTTC
- TRBD1 TRBJ1-2 TRBV12-5 CASNPGQGYGYTF TGTGCTAGCAACCCGGGACAGGGATATGGCTACACCTTC
- TRBD1 TRBJ1-1 TRBV11-1 CASSRAGGVGTEAFF TGTGCCAGCAGCCGGGCAGGGGGCGTCGGCACTGAAGCTTTCTTT
- - TRBJ1-6 TRBV19 CASRYSLSYNSPLHF TGTGCCAGTAGATACAGCCTCTCCTATAATTCACCCCTCCACTTT
once - TRBJ1-4 TRBV29-1 CSVKDSTATNEKLFF TGCAGCGTGAAGGACAGTACCGCAACTAATGAAAAACTGTTTTTT
- TRBD1 TRBJ1-6 TRBV2 CASSEMGQPSSPLHF TGTGCCAGCAGTGAAATGGGACAGCCCAGTTCACCCCTCCACTTT
- - TRBJ1-5 TRBV21-1 CASDPTGINQPQHF TGTGCCAGTGACCCGACAGGGATCAATCAGCCCCAGCATTTT
- TRBD1 TRBJ1-1 TRBV13 CASSPNRGGNTEAFF TGTGCCAGCAGCCCGAACAGGGGAGGAAACACTGAAGCTTTCTTT
- TRBD2 TRBJ2-3 TRBV3-1/TRBV3-2 CASSQASGGVDTQYF TGTGCCAGCAGCCAAGCTAGCGGGGGGGTTGATACGCAGTATTTT
- TRBD1 TRBJ1-2 TRBV4-2 CASSRGSTGGDDGYTF TGTGCCAGCAGCCGGGGGTCGACAGGGGGAGACGATGGCTACACCTTC
- - TRBJ1-4 TRBV7-9 CASSLSRGDEKLFF TGTGCCAGCAGCTTAAGCAGGGGTGATGAAAAACTGTTTTTT
- TRBD1 TRBJ1-1 TRBV5-1 CASSSTGVTEAFF TGCGCCAGCAGCTCTACAGGGGTCACTGAAGCTTTCTTT
- - TRBJ2-5 TRBV2 CASRRQGGETQYF TGTGCCAGCAGGAGACAGGGAGGTGAGACCCAGTACTTC
- - TRBJ2-1 TRBV3-1/TRBV3-2 CASSQGLAEVEQFF TGTGCCAGCAGCCAAGGCTTGGCCGAGGTTGAGCAGTTCTTC
- TRBD1 TRBJ1-6 TRBV18 CASSDRGDNSPLHF TGTGCCAGCTCAGACAGGGGGGACAATTCACCCCTCCACTTT
few TRBD1 TRBJ1-6 TRBV3-1/TRBV3-2 CASSLGQYNSPLHF TGTGCCAGCAGCCTGGGACAGTATAATTCACCCCTCCACTTT
- - TRBJ1-2 TRBV19 CASSADLQANYGYTF TGTGCCAGTTCGGCCGACCTCCAGGCTAACTATGGCTACACCTTC
many - TRBJ1-1 TRBV18 CASSPSRTEAFF TGTGCCAGCTCGCCCTCCAGGACTGAAGCTTTCTTT
- - TRBJ1-1 TRBV19 CASSPLGNIGTEAFF TGTGCCAGTAGCCCCTTAGGCAATATCGGGACTGAAGCTTTCTTT
- - TRBJ1-1 TRBV30 CAWSVQGRTEAFF TGTGCCTGGAGTGTACAGGGTCGGACTGAAGCTTTCTTT
- - TRBJ1-2 TRBV7-9 CASSLATEGYTF TGTGCCAGCAGCTTAGCAACAGAGGGCTACACCTTC
- - TRBJ1-1 TRBV10-1 CASSEAGRGNTEAFF TGCGCCAGCAGTGAGGCGGGCCGGGGGAACACTGAAGCTTTCTTT
- TRBD1 TRBJ2-3 TRBV5-4 CASSHGTGRNTQYF TGTGCCAGCAGCCATGGGACAGGGAGGAATACGCAGTATTTT
- TRBD2 TRBJ2-3 TRBV28 CASTRAGPSFTDTQYF TGTGCCAGTACCAGAGCGGGACCAAGTTTTACAGATACGCAGTATTTT
once - TRBJ1-1 TRBV5-1 CASSPVGHSVNTEAFF TGCGCCAGCAGCCCGGTGGGCCACTCGGTGAACACTGAAGCTTTCTTT
- TRBD2 TRBJ2-4 TRBV2 CASSEGTSGRIQYF TGTGCCAGCAGTGAAGGGACTAGCGGCCGCATTCAGTACTTC
- - TRBJ2-2 TRBV7-3 CASSLTPSSTGELFF TGTGCCAGCAGCTTAACCCCATCCAGCACCGGGGAGCTGTTTTTT
- TRBD1 TRBJ1-2 TRBV19 CASSISGQGKYGYTF TGTGCCAGTAGTATCTCGGGACAGGGAAAATATGGCTACACCTTC
- TRBD1 TRBJ1-4 TRBV5-1 CASSDRAIGTNEKLFF TGCGCCAGCAGCGACAGGGCAATTGGAACTAATGAAAAACTGTTTTTT
- - TRBJ1-2 TRBV10-3 CAISERQDYGYTF TGTGCCATCAGTGAAAGGCAGGACTATGGCTACACCTTC
- TRBD1 TRBJ1-2 TRBV6-5 CASSYATGGNYGYTF TGTGCCAGCAGTTACGCCACAGGGGGGAACTATGGCTACACCTTC
- TRBD1 TRBJ1-4 TRBV5-1 CASSSRDRDPNEKLFF TGCGCCAGCAGCTCTCGCGACAGGGACCCTAATGAAAAACTGTTTTTT
- - TRBJ1-1 TRBV6-5 CASRDLNRVTEAFF TGTGCCAGCAGAGACTTAAACAGGGTTACTGAAGCTTTCTTT
- - TRBJ2-7 TRBV27 CASSLSVSSYEQYF TGTGCCAGCAGTTTATCCGTCAGCTCCTACGAGCAGTACTTC
- TRBD1 TRBJ1-1 TRBV19 CASSPLGGPGTEAFF TGTGCCAGTAGCCCCTTAGGGGGCCCAGGCACTGAAGCTTTCTTT
once - TRBJ1-5 TRBV19 CASSIMSGADQPQHF TGTGCCAGTAGTATCATGTCCGGAGCCGATCAGCCCCAGCATTTT
- - TRBJ1-2 TRBV20-1 CSATGVYGYTF TGCAGTGCTACAGGGGTTTATGGCTACACCTTC
- TRBD2 TRBJ2-2 TRBV11-2 CASSLSGLGSGELFF TGTGCCAGCAGCTTATCGGGACTAGGGTCCGGGGAGCTGTTTTTT
- TRBD1 TRBJ2-2 TRBV7-9 CASSSRTGQDTGELFF TGTGCCAGCAGCTCCCGGACAGGGCAGGACACCGGGGAGCTGTTTTTT
- TRBD1 TRBJ1-4 TRBV5-1 CASRQTGAGEKLFF TGCGCCAGCAGACAGACAGGGGCAGGGGAAAAACTGTTTTTT
- TRBD2 TRBJ2-7 TRBV20-1 CSASSERGVYEQYF TGCAGTGCTAGTTCCGAGCGGGGGGTCTACGAGCAGTACTTC
- TRBD1 TRBJ2-7 TRBV7-9 CASTGQVGSYEQYF TGTGCCAGCACCGGACAGGTGGGCTCCTACGAGCAGTACTTC
- - TRBJ2-5 TRBV3-1/TRBV3-2 CASRVQGEETQYF TGTGCCAGCCGAGTCCAAGGAGAAGAGACCCAGTACTTC
- TRBD1 TRBJ2-3 TRBV5-1 CASSWRDRGADTQYF TGCGCCAGCAGCTGGAGGGACAGGGGAGCAGATACGCAGTATTTT
- TRBD1 TRBJ1-3 TRBV9 CASSVQGASGNTIYF TGTGCCAGCAGCGTACAGGGGGCGTCTGGAAACACCATATATTTT
- - TRBJ1-2 TRBV5-1 CASSLVGRVEGYTF TGCGCCAGCAGCTTGGTAGGCAGGGTGGAGGGCTACACCTTC
- TRBD1 TRBJ1-1 TRBV6-5 CASSPDRPMNTEAFF TGTGCCAGCAGTCCGGACAGGCCGATGAACACTGAAGCTTTCTTT
- - TRBJ2-7 TRBV6-5 CASSLQGYEQYF TGTGCCAGCAGCCTCCAGGGTTACGAGCAGTACTTC
- TRBD1 TRBJ2-3 TRBV5-6 CASSSFDRGTTDTQYF TGTGCCAGCAGCTCGTTTGACAGGGGGACGACAGATACGCAGTATTTT